This T cell receptor (beta chain) appears in the sequencing data of a study of response to subunit inactivated influenza vaccine. Regarding the study as a whole: It was the authors' suggestion that each seasonal influenza vaccination recruits few new T cells.

Each CDR3 protein gets one entry after TCRdb re-called the RT-PCR reads with MiXCR. The table includes under 850,000 distinct CDR3 sequences, approximately 17% detected once. Per the germline V gene, CDR1 is SEHNR and CDR2 is FQNEAQ (reference sequence). This CDR3 is built from 16 residues. Trimming cost V 2 bases and J 0 bases, with 13 bases left between them. This clonotype has more than one count but fewer than ten. Its antigen is as yet unknown. This TCR was recovered from a man over 45 who received an inactivated influenza vaccine. V is TRBV7-9 and J is TRBJ1-1; D remains unclear. The sample in question was PBMCs from blood, obtained about 5 days after vaccination. The CDR3 nucleotides read TGTGCCAGCAGCTTATCCCATAGTAAGATGAACACTGAAGCTTTCTTT. It encodes CASSLSHSKMNTEAFF.